These 6 T cell receptor beta chains originate from one sample sequenced in a study of T cell responses to AZD1222 COVID-19 vaccine. Libraries were prepared by immunoSEQ multiplex PCR; TCRdb keeps only in-frame clonotypes and omits some of them. Seen here are 150,000 or so clones, 89% observed once, and the top ten hold 5.1%. Sequencing used peripheral blood, obtained on day 0 of AZD1222 vaccination. These receptors were obtained from an adult in good health.

The chain employs TRBV28 and TRBJ2-7; D uncertain. V was shortened by 1 base and J by 9 bases, with 10 bases between the two germline ends. Germline V gene lookup returns CDR1 MDHEN and CDR2 SYDVKM. This CDR3 is 12 amino acids long. DNA of the CDR3: TGTGCCAGCAGTTTATTGACAATCGGGCAGTACTTC. Translation gives CASSLLTIGQYF.

The genes are TRBV28 and TRBJ2-1, with 11 bases matching TRBD2. J lost 3 bases, V lost 6 bases, and 7 bases had no gene match. The germline CDR1 and CDR2 sequences are MDHEN and SYDVKM. The CDR3 spans 16 residues. CDR3 sequence reads: CASRGLAGPFYNEQFF. The CDR3 region has the DNA TGTGCCAGCAGAGGACTAGCGGGCCCCTTCTACAATGAGCAGTTCTTC.

The CDR3 protein is CASSDTTFRGWENEAFF. The CDR3 DNA reads as TGTGCCAGCAGTGACACAACGTTCAGGGGGTGGGAAAATGAAGCTTTCTTT. The V call is TRBV6-4, the J call TRBJ1-1; TRBD1 matches 7 bases. Per germline, CDR1 MRHNA and CDR2 SNTAGT. This CDR3 spans 17 amino acids. V shed 2 bases, J shed 7 bases, and the junction held 16 bases outside the gene matches.

The chain combines TRBV21-1 with TRBJ2-4; the DNA was not compared with TRBD1, the D call given in the table. TRBV21-1 is labeled a pseudogene. This CDR3 is built from 18 residues. CDR3: CASSKLSGTGLAKNIQYF. The DNA for the CDR3 is TGTGCCAGCAGCAAATTGTCCGGGACAGGTCTAGCCAAAAACATTCAGTACTTC.

The rearrangement joins TRBV28 to TRBJ2-5; TRBD2 aligns across 11 bases. The CDR3 runs 13 residues. The germline CDR1 and CDR2 sequences are MDHEN and SYDVKM. V shed 7 bases and J 4 bases; nucleotides not matched to a gene: 2. The CDR3 protein is CASTTSGRETQYF. The CDR3 coding sequence is TGTGCCAGCACAACTAGCGGGAGAGAGACCCAGTACTTC.

The V gene is TRBV6-5, the J gene TRBJ2-2, with D perhaps TRBD2 (5 bases). The length of the CDR3 is 13 residues. Looked up from germline, CDR1 is MNHEY and CDR2 is SVGAGI. V was trimmed by 6 bases and J by 7 bases, leaving 12 bases between them. The CDR3 here is CASRSYAGGELFF. In DNA, the CDR3 is TGTGCCAGCAGGTCCTATGCGGGCGGGGAGCTGTTTTTT.